The next 22 T cell receptor beta chains were all read from a single sample in a study of vaccination and CD4 T cells after COVID-19. The Oncomine TCR Beta short-read assay was applied to DNA of cultured CD4+ T cells. MiXCR, applied by TCRdb to the PCR reads, yields one record per CDR3 protein. The table includes roughly 6,000 distinct CDR3 sequences, roughly 44% detected once. Stated treatment: roughly 10-day PBMC culture with coronavirus spike peptide pools or control peptides (ViraFEST assay). One should note that the unexposed donor's CD4+ T cells were collected before the COVID-19 pandemic (2011-2018). No antigen is known for these receptors. The specimen was CD4+ T cells from blood, cultured in vitro. These receptors were collected from a human donor in good health.

This clonotype showed up just once. The J gene is TRBJ1-1, the V gene TRBV6-4, with 12 bases lining up with TRBD1. The CDR3 loop spans 13 amino acids. Germline V lookup: CDR1 MRHNA, CDR2 SNTAGT. V dropped 3 bases and J dropped 9; count of bases not matched to a gene: 2. This CDR3 is CASSEGDRGQAFF. The DNA for the CDR3 is TGTGCCAGCAGTGAGGGGGACAGGGGGCAAGCTTTCTTT.

CDR3 bases: TGTGCCAGCAGTTACCCGCCCCACCTTACCCAGTACTTC. Protein sequence: CASSYPPHLTQYF. The V gene is TRBV6-5, the J gene TRBJ2-5; D call uncertain. This CDR3 comprises 13 residues. V gave up 2 bases and J gave up 8 bases, with 12 bases separating them. Germline loops: CDR1 MNHEY, CDR2 SVGAGI.

The V and J genes are TRBV10-3 and TRBJ1-1; TRBD1 might be the D (5 bases). V dropped 10 bases and J dropped 3 bases, with 15 bases sitting between them. From germline, CDR1 is ENHRY and CDR2 SYGVKD. This CDR3 region has 13 residues. CDR3: CATRGTADTEAFF. CDR3 nucleotides: TGTGCCACGCGGGGGACCGCCGACACTGAAGCTTTCTTT.

This clonotype was detected only a few times. This chain connects TRBV7-3 to TRBJ1-1; perhaps TRBD1 as D (6 bases). Germline V gene lookup returns CDR1 SGHTA and CDR2 FQGTGA. The V end was cut by 5 bases, the J end by 1 base, with 14 bases between. The CDR3 totals 15 residues. CDR3 nucleotides: TGTGCCAGCAGCGAATCGGGACAACCGAACACTGAAGCTTTCTTT. This sequence encodes CASSESGQPNTEAFF.

V is TRBV27 and J is TRBJ2-4; D is ambiguous. The germline V gene encodes CDR1 MNHEY and CDR2 SMNVEV (reference sequence). This CDR3 spans 13 amino acids. V was shortened by 4 bases and J by 0 bases, with 4 bases between the two germline ends. The CDR3 coding sequence is TGTGCCAGCAGTTCAATAGCCAAAAACATTCAGTACTTC. This encodes CASSSIAKNIQYF.

V usage is TRBV6-1 and J usage is TRBJ1-1, with D hard to call. Per germline, CDR1 MNHNS and CDR2 SASEGT. The CDR3 is 11 residues long. V was shortened by 5 bases and J by 8 bases, with 9 bases between the two germline ends. DNA for the CDR3: TGTGCCAGCAGTCTCTATCACGAAGCTTTCTTT. This sequence encodes CASSLYHEAFF.

This clonotype was seen more than once but under ten times. V usage is TRBV20-1 and J usage is TRBJ1-1, with D maybe TRBD1 (6 bases). The CDR3 is 13 amino acids. The germline V and J ends were trimmed by 6 bases and 0 bases, with 11 bases remaining between them. Germline CDR1 is DFQATT and CDR2 is SNEGSKA (reference sequence). This CDR3 is CSAPGQMNTEAFF. DNA of the CDR3: TGCAGTGCCCCCGGACAGATGAACACTGAAGCTTTCTTT.

DNA of the CDR3: TGTGCCAGCAGTTACGGTGGGGTTCGGTACGAGCAGTACTTC. Amino acid sequence: CASSYGGVRYEQYF. The rearrangement links TRBV6-5 to TRBJ2-7; D not certain. Germline CDR1 reads MNHEY; CDR2 reads SVGAGI. The ends were cut back, 2 bases at V and 4 bases at J, with 12 bases in the middle. CDR3 length equals 14 residues.

This clonotype was found once. The chain is built from TRBV19 and TRBJ1-3, with no clear D. The CDR3 has 13 residues. Trimming removed 7 bases from V and 2 bases from J, with 9 bases in between. Germline V CDR1 and CDR2: LNHDA, SQIVND (reference sequence). DNA for the CDR3: TGTGCCAGTATAAGAGGGCCTGGAAACACCATATATTTT. As protein: CASIRGPGNTIYF.

The sample holds a few counts of this clonotype. V usage is TRBV6-5 and J usage is TRBJ1-1; TRBD1 is a possible D gene (5 bases). V was pared by 2 bases and J by 11 bases, with 12 bases between. This CDR3 is 12 amino acids long. The germline CDR1 and CDR2 sequences are MNHEY and SVGAGI. The CDR3 loop is CASSYRGAGAFF. The CDR3 coding sequence is TGTGCCAGCAGTTACCGGGGCGCAGGGGCTTTCTTT.

The chain combines TRBV7-3 with TRBJ2-2, with D possibly matching TRBD1 (6 bases). CDR3 length: 16 residues. Trimming stripped 0 bases from V and 2 bases from J, with 10 bases between. The V gene's germline CDR1 is SGHTA and CDR2 FQGTGA. In nucleotides, the CDR3 is TGTGCCAGCAGCTTAACTGGGGGCACTAACACCGGGGAGCTGTTTTTT. This codes for CASSLTGGTNTGELFF.

The chain uses TRBV19 and TRBJ2-5; no clear D gene. This CDR3 is built from 15 residues. Germline V gene data show CDR1 as LNHDA and CDR2 as SQIVND (reference sequence). With 7 bases removed from V and 0 bases from J, the gap between germline ends came to 15 bases. CDR3 sequence reads: CASMGSVLDQETQYF. The CDR3 DNA reads as TGTGCCAGTATGGGGTCAGTCCTTGACCAAGAGACCCAGTACTTC.

The chain links TRBV5-1 to TRBJ2-5; D is ambiguous. The CDR3 covers 12 residues. V was shortened by 4 bases and J by 3 bases, with 7 bases between the two germline ends. CDR1 SGHRS and CDR2 YFSETQ come from the germline V gene. The CDR3 bases are TGCGCCAGCAGCCGAACAGAAGAGACCCAGTACTTC. This translates into CASSRTEETQYF.

In its sample, this clonotype was seen a few times. The chain recombines TRBV20-1 with TRBJ1-5; D not resolved. Germline V gene lookup returns CDR1 DFQATT and CDR2 SNEGSKA (reference sequence). The germline V and J ends were trimmed by 0 bases and 4 bases, with 13 bases remaining between them. The CDR3 runs 15 residues. The CDR3 coding sequence is TGCAGTGCTAGAGACGCCAGCCAGGTGAATCAGCCCCAGCATTTT. This encodes CSARDASQVNQPQHF.

The genes are TRBV24-1 and TRBJ2-3; D may be TRBD1 or TRBD2 (5 bases each). CDR1 is KGHDR and CDR2 is SFDVKD in the germline V gene. CDR3 length: 13 residues. V shed 7 bases and J shed 9 bases, with 16 bases lying between them. CDR3 region: CATSGPGAGTQYF. CDR3 bases: TGTGCCACCAGCGGTCCTGGGGCGGGCACGCAGTATTTT.

This sequence joins TRBV7-9 and TRBJ1-2; D ambiguous. Germline V gene data show CDR1 as SEHNR and CDR2 as FQNEAQ (reference sequence). This CDR3 has 14 amino acids. V lost 1 base, J lost 2 bases, and 8 bases lay in between. CDR3: CASSLGGSNYGYTF. CDR3 nucleotides: TGTGCCAGCAGCTTAGGGGGATCCAACTATGGCTACACCTTC.

This rearrangement joins TRBV9 to TRBJ1-1; D is possibly TRBD1 (5 bases). Per germline, CDR1 SGDLS and CDR2 YYNGEE. The V end lost 2 bases, the J end lost 6 bases, and 8 bases lay between the germline ends. CDR3 length: 12 residues. CDR3 region: CASSVLGAEAFF. The CDR3 DNA reads as TGTGCCAGCAGCGTCTTAGGGGCTGAAGCTTTCTTT.

This clonotype was found a few times. This rearrangement joins TRBV11-2 to TRBJ1-1, with TRBD1 matching over 11 bases. There are 15 residues in the CDR3. After removal of 5 bases from V and 4 bases from J, the junction contained 6 bases not matched to a gene. Looked up from germline, CDR1 is SGHAT and CDR2 is FQNNGV. The CDR3 protein is CASSLTGTGGTEAFF. The CDR3 DNA reads TGTGCCAGCAGCCTAACCGGGACAGGGGGCACTGAAGCTTTCTTT.

The V and J genes are TRBV7-2 and TRBJ1-5, with D perhaps matching TRBD1 (5 bases). The germline V and J ends were trimmed by 5 bases and 2 bases, with 16 bases remaining between them. The CDR3 covers 16 residues. Per germline, CDR1 SGHTA and CDR2 FQGNSA. The CDR3 DNA reads as TGTGCCAGCAGCCACTGGGAAAGGGGAGGCAATCAGCCCCAGCATTTT. Translated, it gives CASSHWERGGNQPQHF.

The J gene is TRBJ1-2, the V gene TRBV20-1; D is perhaps TRBD1 (5 bases). This CDR3 is built from 14 residues. The V gene's germline CDR1 is DFQATT and CDR2 SNEGSKA (reference sequence). The ends were cut back, 2 bases at V and 0 bases at J, with 10 bases in the middle. The CDR3 nucleotides are TGCAGTGCTAGAATGGACACCTCTAACTATGGCTACACCTTC. This translates into CSARMDTSNYGYTF.

The table lists this clonotype with a few counts. This chain uses TRBV10-3 with TRBJ1-2; a possible D gene is TRBD1 (6 bases). The germline V gene encodes CDR1 ENHRY and CDR2 SYGVKD. The V end lost 2 bases, the J end lost 8 bases, and 12 bases lay between the germline ends. CDR3 length equals 13 residues. The CDR3 DNA follows: TGTGCCATCAGTGAGGGACAGAAAGAGGGCTACACCTTC. Its protein is CAISEGQKEGYTF.

As regards this clonotype: The junction shows a germline mismatch at one end, possibly a read error. The rearrangement joins TRBV7-7 to TRBJ1-1; weak D call: TRBD1 (5 bases). Germline CDR1 is SSHAT and CDR2 is FNYEAQ (reference sequence). This CDR3 is built from 17 residues. The CDR3 DNA reads TGTGCTAGCAGCTTATGTGCTACAGGCGGGGAGAACACTGAAGCTTTCTTT. This codes for CASSLCATGGENTEAFF.